The T cell receptor (beta chain) described here comes from a study of cytomegalovirus exposure and HLA in healthy donors. Study details: Early released data comprised approximately 85 million unique TCRs from HLA-typed donors. Study conclusions and caveats: Reports state that TCR beta sequences accurately predicted most subjects' HLA-A and HLA-B alleles. It was reported that the classifier diagnosed cytomegalovirus status with high specificity and sensitivity in both the original and validation cohorts.

PCR was performed using 60 Vbeta and 13 Jbeta primers. Assay: immunoSEQ multiplex PCR; the TCRdb copy retains only in-frame clones and omits some. The data contain around 120,000 clones, around 75% of them singletons. Donors counted as nominally healthy when sampled, yet unrecorded immune exposures were likely. As regards this clone: Its antigen is still unknown.

The CDR3 loop spans 15 amino acids. Trimming at V came to 3 bases and at J to 6 bases, leaving 8 bases not matched to a gene. Looked up from germline, CDR1 is SGHNT and CDR2 is YYREEE (reference sequence). The chain links TRBV5-4 to TRBJ1-3, with 8 bases matching TRBD1. The sequence derives from a young woman in good health and CMV-seronegative. The sequencing sample was made of PBMCs. The CDR3 DNA reads TGTGCCAGCAGCTCGGATGGACAGGGACCAAACACCATATATTTT. It is translated as CASSSDGQGPNTIYF.